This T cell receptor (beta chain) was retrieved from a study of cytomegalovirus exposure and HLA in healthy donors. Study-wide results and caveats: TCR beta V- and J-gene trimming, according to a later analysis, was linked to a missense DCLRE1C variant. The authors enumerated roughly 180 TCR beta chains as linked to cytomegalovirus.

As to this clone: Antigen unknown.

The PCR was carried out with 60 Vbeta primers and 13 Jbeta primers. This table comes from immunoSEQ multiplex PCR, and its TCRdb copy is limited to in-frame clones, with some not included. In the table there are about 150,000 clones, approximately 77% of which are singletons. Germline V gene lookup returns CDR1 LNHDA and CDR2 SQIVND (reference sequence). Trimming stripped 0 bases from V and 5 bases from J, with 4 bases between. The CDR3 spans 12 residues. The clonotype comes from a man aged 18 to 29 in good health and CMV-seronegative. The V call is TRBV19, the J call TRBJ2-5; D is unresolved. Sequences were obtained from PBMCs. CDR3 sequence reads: CASSIDQETQYF. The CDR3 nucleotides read TGTGCCAGTAGTATAGATCAGGAGACCCAGTACTTC.